This T cell receptor beta chain was identified during a study of cytomegalovirus exposure and HLA in healthy donors. Primers included in the PCR were 60 Vbeta and 13 Jbeta primers. Sequenced by immunoSEQ multiplex PCR; TCRdb stores in-frame clones only, minus some. The sample holds just over 150,000 clones. The CDR3 runs to 15 residues. Germline V gives CDR1 KGHSH, CDR2 LQKENI. Study findings and constraints: The study labeled 150 to 200 TCR beta chains cytomegalovirus-associated. A missense variant in DCLRE1C was later tied to TCR beta V- and J-gene trimming.

With regard to this clone: The antigen is undetermined.

The specimen was PBMCs. This clonotype originated in a woman aged 55-70 years in good health and CMV-seronegative. This chain uses TRBV18 with TRBJ2-5; 9 bases agree with TRBD1. The J call may be in error: the DNA end matches TRBJ2-7 better. The CDR3 loop is CASSPPGQGLYEQYF. CDR3 bases: TGTGCCAGCTCACCACCGGGACAGGGACTCTACGAGCAGTACTTC.